This T cell receptor beta chain was profiled in a study of molecular identifiers for immune sequencing clone quantification. The germline V and J ends were trimmed by 5 bases and 2 bases, with 17 bases remaining between them. CDR1 MDHEN and CDR2 SYDVKM come from the germline V gene. The CDR3 totals 16 residues. Via MiXCR, TCRdb re-called the PCR reads, giving one row per CDR3 protein. The repertoire holds approximately 590,000 distinct CDR3 sequences, with 25% as singletons. This clonotype was found many times. Sequencing was carried out using naive CD8+ T cells from blood, with Jurkat cell RNA spiked in. Subset meaning: FACS-sorted CD8+CD4-CCR7+CD45RA+ naive T cells. The chain joins TRBV28 to TRBJ2-3, with D possibly matching TRBD1 (6 bases). The sequence came from a human donor in good health. Some libraries in this study had Jurkat cell RNA spiked in. In DNA form, the CDR3 reads TGTGCCAGCAGTATTTCAGGGGTTCGTATCACAGATACGCAGTATTTT. Protein: CASSISGVRITDTQYF.